The clone carrying this T cell receptor (beta chain) was observed a single time. As yet, its antigen is unknown. The length of the CDR3 is 13 residues. CDR1 is SGHRS and CDR2 is YFSETQ in the germline V gene. V lost 1 base to trimming and J lost 5 bases, with 9 bases between them. The source of the sample is a study of cytomegalovirus exposure and HLA in healthy donors. Study details: The use of the same platform for the roughly 110 validation repertoires and the 550 to 700 first-cohort repertoires was reported by a later analysis. Findings and limits, study-wide: There were some public TCRs occurring in many donors, but most TCR sequences were rare. There were some 150 TCR beta chains listed as cytomegalovirus-associated. In vitro checks showed that a few CMV-associated chains really do target CMV antigens.

Produced via immunoSEQ multiplex PCR; TCRdb's table is partial and in-frame only. The sample contains about 200,000 clones, roughly 81% of which appear only once. The material sequenced was PBMCs. This receptor was obtained from a woman aged 25 to 39 in good health and CMV-seronegative. This chain connects TRBV5-1 to TRBJ1-1; D ambiguous. CDR3 bases: TGCGCCAGCAGCTTGTACCCGGGGACTGAAGCTTTCTTT. Translated, it gives CASSLYPGTEAFF.